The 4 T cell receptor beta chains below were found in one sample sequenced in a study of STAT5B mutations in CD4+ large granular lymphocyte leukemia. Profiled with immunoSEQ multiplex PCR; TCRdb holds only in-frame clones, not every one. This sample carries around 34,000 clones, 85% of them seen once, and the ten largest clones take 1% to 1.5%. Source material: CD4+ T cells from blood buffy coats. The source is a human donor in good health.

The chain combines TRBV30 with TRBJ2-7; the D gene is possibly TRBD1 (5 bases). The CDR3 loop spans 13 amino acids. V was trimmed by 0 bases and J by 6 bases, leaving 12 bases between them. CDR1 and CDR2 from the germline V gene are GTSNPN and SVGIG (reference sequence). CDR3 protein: CAWSVIQAAEQYF. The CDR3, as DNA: TGTGCCTGGAGTGTGATACAGGCTGCCGAGCAGTACTTC.

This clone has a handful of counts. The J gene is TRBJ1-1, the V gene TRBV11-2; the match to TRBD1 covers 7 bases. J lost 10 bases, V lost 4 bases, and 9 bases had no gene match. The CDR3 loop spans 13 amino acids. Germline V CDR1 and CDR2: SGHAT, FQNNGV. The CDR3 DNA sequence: TGTGCCAGCAGCTCGCTTATCAGGGGGGCAGCTTTCTTT. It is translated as CASSSLIRGAAFF.

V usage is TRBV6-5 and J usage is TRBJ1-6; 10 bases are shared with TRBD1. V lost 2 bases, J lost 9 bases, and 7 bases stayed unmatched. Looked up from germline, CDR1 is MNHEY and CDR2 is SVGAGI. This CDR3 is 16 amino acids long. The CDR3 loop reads CASSYNPGQGSSPLHF. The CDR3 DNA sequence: TGTGCCAGCAGTTACAATCCGGGACAGGGGAGTTCACCCCTCCACTTT.

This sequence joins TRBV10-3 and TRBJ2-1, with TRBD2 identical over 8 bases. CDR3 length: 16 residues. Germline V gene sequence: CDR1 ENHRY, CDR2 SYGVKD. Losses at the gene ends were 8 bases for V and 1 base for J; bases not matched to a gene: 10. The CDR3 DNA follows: TGTGCCATCTCCCGAGAGCGGGAGTTATCCTACAATGAGCAGTTCTTC. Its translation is CAISRERELSYNEQFF.